The 28 T cell receptor beta chains in this list originate from one sample, sequenced in a study of cytomegalovirus exposure and HLA in healthy donors. The PCR had 60 Vbeta and 13 Jbeta primers. Libraries were prepared by immunoSEQ multiplex PCR; TCRdb keeps only in-frame clonotypes and omits some of them. The table records under 200,000 clones, 75% of them present only once. The sequenced material came from PBMCs. Every receptor here comes from a middle-aged woman in good health and CMV-seropositive.

V is TRBV5-1 and J is TRBJ2-3; 8 bases line up with TRBD2. The CDR3 totals 16 residues. Germline V gene lookup returns CDR1 SGHRS and CDR2 YFSETQ. V dropped 0 bases and J dropped 2; count of bases not matched to a gene: 5. CDR3 nucleotides: TGCGCCAGCAGCTTGGATCGAGCGGGGGTCACAGATACGCAGTATTTT. It translates to CASSLDRAGVTDTQYF.

Of note for this clone: Its ends do not fully match the called genes, so a read error is possible. V is TRBV5-1 and J is TRBJ1-2, with D hard to call. Germline CDR1 and CDR2: SGHRS and YFSETQ. The CDR3 is made up of 14 amino acids. The CDR3 DNA follows: TGCGCCAGCAACTTGAGAGGGAGCAGCTATGGCTACACCTTC. Protein: CASNLRGSSYGYTF.

V and J are TRBV5-1 and TRBJ1-1; 7 nucleotides match TRBD1. The J segment lost 1 base and the V segment lost 0 bases, leaving 12 bases of the junction unmatched. CDR1 SGHRS and CDR2 YFSETQ come from the germline V gene. The CDR3 consists of 18 residues. CDR3 DNA sequence: TGCGCCAGCAGCTTGGTGGCTACGGGACAGTCCGGGAACACTGAAGCTTTCTTT. Amino acids: CASSLVATGQSGNTEAFF. Looking up the rest from reference TRBV5-1 and TRBJ1-1 gives the full variable domain: KAGVTQTPRYLIKTRGQQVTLSCSPISGHRSVSWYQQTPGQGLQFLFEYFSETQRNKGNFPGRFSGRQFSNSRSEMNVSTLELGDSALYLCASSLVATGQSGNTEAFFGQGTRLTVV.

The V gene is TRBV5-4, the J gene TRBJ1-2; TRBD1 agrees at 7 bases. CDR3 length equals 13 residues. Germline CDR1 SGHNT, CDR2 YYREEE (reference sequence). V lost 3 bases, J lost 5 bases, and 4 bases stayed unmatched. CDR3: CASSSDRIYGYTF. CDR3 nucleotides: TGTGCCAGCAGCTCGGACAGGATTTATGGCTACACCTTC. Full variable domain (missing parts from reference TRBV5-4 and TRBJ1-2): ETGVTQSPTHLIKTRGQQVTLRCSSQSGHNTVSWYQQALGQGPQFIFQYYREEENGRGNFPPRFSGLQFPNYSSELNVNALELDDSALYLCASSSDRIYGYTFGSGTRLTVV.

The chain has TRBV11-2 and TRBJ2-6; perhaps TRBD2 as D (6 bases). The CDR3 is made up of 15 amino acids. Trimming took off 2 bases at V and 1 base at J, with 6 bases between the two ends. CDR1 is SGHAT, CDR2 FQNNGV, per germline. The CDR3 nucleotides read TGTGCCAGCAGCTTACTAGCGTCTGGGGCCAACGTCCTGACTTTC. This gives the protein CASSLLASGANVLTF.

The rearrangement joins TRBV2 to TRBJ1-2; maybe TRBD1 (6 bases). With 4 bases removed from V and 5 bases from J, the gap between germline ends came to 14 bases. Per the germline V gene, CDR1 is SNHLY and CDR2 is FYNNEI. The CDR3 totals 14 residues. The CDR3 loop reads CASSAQGGRYGYTF. The CDR3 bases are TGTGCCAGCAGTGCTCAAGGGGGAAGATATGGCTACACCTTC.

The V and J genes are TRBV29-1 and TRBJ1-1; TRBD1 matches 10 bases. Germline V gives CDR1 SQVTM, CDR2 ANQGSEA. V lost 7 bases and J lost 5; bases outside the gene matches: 4. This CDR3 is built from 12 residues. The CDR3 bases are TGCAGCGGGACAGGGGGTAGAACTGAAGCTTTCTTT. As protein: CSGTGGRTEAFF.

This clone was counted only a few times. The chain is built from TRBV11-2 and TRBJ2-7, with 7 bases identical to TRBD1. Per germline, CDR1 SGHAT and CDR2 FQNNGV. The V gene end was trimmed by 5 bases and the J gene end by 2 bases; junction bases not matched to a gene: 3. The CDR3 extends over 13 amino acids. For the CDR3, the DNA is TGTGCCAGCAGCACAGGGACAGCCTACGAGCAGTACTTC. It is translated as CASSTGTAYEQYF.

The rearrangement links TRBV28 to TRBJ2-7, with TRBD2 identical over 11 bases. Germline CDR1 reads MDHEN; CDR2 reads SYDVKM. The CDR3 loop spans 18 amino acids. V gave up 4 bases and J gave up 3 bases; unmatched junction bases: 14. The CDR3 is CASSSPLAGGFSGYEQYF. CDR3 DNA sequence: TGTGCCAGCAGTTCGCCTCTAGCGGGAGGCTTTAGCGGCTACGAGCAGTACTTC.

This chain connects TRBV19 to TRBJ2-3; 8 bases align to TRBD2. V lost 5 bases, J lost 6 bases, and 16 bases stayed unmatched. The CDR3 is 17 residues long. Germline lookup yields CDR1 LNHDA and CDR2 SQIVND (reference sequence). The CDR3 is CASSQGAGAGVLDTQYF. In DNA, the CDR3 is TGTGCCAGTAGTCAAGGGGCGGGAGCGGGAGTCCTCGATACGCAGTATTTT.

The sample holds a few counts of this clone. The J gene is TRBJ1-1, the V gene TRBV30; no clear D. Germline CDR1 GTSNPN, CDR2 SVGIG (reference sequence). The CDR3 sequence is 13 residues long. Between the trimmed V and J ends, which lost 2 bases and 2 bases, there was a span of 9 bases. CDR3 loop: CAWSPQVNTEAFF. In DNA, the CDR3 is TGTGCCTGGAGTCCGCAGGTAAACACTGAAGCTTTCTTT.

This clone has a single count. V usage is TRBV29-1 and J usage is TRBJ2-1, with 7 nucleotides matching TRBD1. The CDR3 consists of 14 residues. The junction had 9 bases not matched to a gene; V was cut back by 7 bases and J by 3 bases. The germline V gene encodes CDR1 SQVTM and CDR2 ANQGSEA. The CDR3: CSATAGTVYNEQFF. CDR3 nucleotides: TGCAGCGCCACTGCCGGGACAGTCTACAATGAGCAGTTCTTC.

This clone occurred a few times. The rearrangement joins TRBV28 to TRBJ1-3; weak D call: TRBD1 (5 bases). Germline V gene data show CDR1 as MDHEN and CDR2 as SYDVKM. The CDR3 covers 14 residues. Trimming cost V 9 bases and J 1 base, with 13 bases left between them. The CDR3 nucleotides are TGTGCCAGTCACTTACGGGGGTCTGGAAACACCATATATTTT. It yields the protein CASHLRGSGNTIYF.

The sample holds one count of this clone. Different DNA sequences within this sample yield the same CDR3. This chain joins TRBV29-1 and TRBJ2-5, with D possibly TRBD1 on 6 matching bases. The CDR3 spans 11 residues. The ends were cut back, 3 bases at V and 4 bases at J, with 6 bases in the middle. The germline gives CDR1 SQVTM, CDR2 ANQGSEA. The CDR3, as DNA: TGCAGCGTTGAGACAGGAGAGACCCAGTACTTC. This sequence encodes CSVETGETQYF.

This clone was recorded a few times. J is TRBJ2-1 and V is TRBV7-9; TRBD2 matches 11 bases. This CDR3 is built from 15 residues. The V and J ends lost 6 bases and 4 bases, in that order; junction bases with no gene match: 5. Germline V gene lookup returns CDR1 SEHNR and CDR2 FQNEAQ (reference sequence). The CDR3 coding sequence is TGTGCCAGCAGTAGACTAGCGGGAATATACAATGAGCAGTTCTTC. This codes for CASSRLAGIYNEQFF.

The chain couples TRBV29-1 to TRBJ1-2; D possibly corresponds to TRBD1 (6 bases). Trimming took off 6 bases at V and 3 bases at J, with 11 bases between the two ends. The CDR3 sequence is 12 residues long. Germline V gene sequence: CDR1 SQVTM, CDR2 ANQGSEA. The CDR3 bases are TGCAGCGTCCAGGGGTGGGACTATGGCTACACCTTC. It specifies CSVQGWDYGYTF.

This clone has just a few counts. V gene TRBV5-4 combines with J gene TRBJ2-7; TRBD2 matches at 9 bases. V shed 2 bases and J 7 bases; nucleotides not matched to a gene: 10. The CDR3 length is 15 residues. CDR1 is SGHNT, CDR2 YYREEE, per germline (reference sequence). This CDR3 is CASSLGGRVTEEQYF. The CDR3 DNA sequence: TGTGCCAGCAGCTTAGGCGGGAGGGTAACCGAGGAGCAGTACTTC.

This clone was counted a few times. The rearrangement links TRBV6-1 to TRBJ1-1; a possible D gene is TRBD1 (5 bases). V lost 7 bases to trimming and J lost 0 bases, with 9 bases between them. CDR1 and CDR2 (germline): MNHNS, SASEGT. The CDR3 spans 13 residues. CDR3 region: CASNRGLNTEAFF. The DNA of the CDR3 is TGTGCCAGCAATAGGGGTTTGAACACTGAAGCTTTCTTT.

This clone was counted only a few times. The chain has TRBV6-5 and TRBJ1-1, with 8 bases lining up with TRBD1. V shed 6 bases, J shed 2 bases, and the junction held 2 bases outside the gene matches. This CDR3 comprises 13 residues. Germline CDR1 MNHEY, CDR2 SVGAGI. CDR3 bases: TGTGCCAGCAGGGACAGGGAAAACACTGAAGCTTTCTTT. This translates into CASRDRENTEAFF.

V gene TRBV19 combines with J gene TRBJ1-2; D is perhaps TRBD1 (5 bases). V lost 9 bases and J lost 0, with 11 bases in between. This CDR3 has 13 amino acids. CDR1 LNHDA and CDR2 SQIVND come from the germline V gene (reference sequence). This chain's CDR3 is CASGTAANYGYTF. The CDR3 DNA is TGTGCCAGCGGGACTGCAGCTAACTATGGCTACACCTTC.

This clone was found once. The rearrangement links TRBV14 to TRBJ2-7; tentatively, D is TRBD2 (5 bases). Looked up from germline, CDR1 is SGHDN and CDR2 is FVKESK. CDR3 length: 13 amino acids. Trimming took 5 bases from V and 5 from J, leaving 13 bases between them. The CDR3 nucleotides read TGTGCCAGCAGCATCAGAGCGGTCCACGAGCAGTACTTC. Translating it yields CASSIRAVHEQYF.

In nucleotides, the CDR3 is TGTGCCAGTAGTGTTCCGGGAGTCACTGACACCGGGGAGCTGTTTTTT. Its protein product is CASSVPGVTDTGELFF. V and J are TRBV19 and TRBJ2-2, with a tentative D call TRBD2 (6 bases). CDR3 length: 16 residues. Germline V gene lookup returns CDR1 LNHDA and CDR2 SQIVND (reference sequence). Trimming left V 5 bases short and J 3 bases short, with 16 bases between.

The chain is built from TRBV30 and TRBJ2-1, with a possible D match to TRBD2 (6 bases). The CDR3 loop spans 12 amino acids. Deletions cut 5 bases from V and 4 bases from J, with 9 bases between. The germline gives CDR1 GTSNPN, CDR2 SVGIG (reference sequence). CDR3 loop: CAWGAGYNEQFF. In DNA, the CDR3 is TGTGCCTGGGGGGCGGGGTACAATGAGCAGTTCTTC.

This clone was found a few times. The CDR3 DNA sequence: TGTGCCAGCAGGGCCACTGGGGCTCCTTCCTACAATGAGCAGTTCTTC. Its protein product is CASRATGAPSYNEQFF. The V gene is TRBV28, the J gene TRBJ2-1, with D possibly being TRBD1 (5 bases). V dropped 6 bases and J dropped 1 base, with 16 bases sitting between them. Germline assignment: CDR1 MDHEN and CDR2 SYDVKM. The CDR3 sequence is 16 residues long. The full variable domain, its missing parts supplied by reference TRBV28 and TRBJ2-1, is DVKVTQSSRYLVKRTGEKVFLECVQDMDHENMFWYRQDPGLGLRLIYFSYDVKMKEKGDIPEGYSVSREKKERFSLILESASTNQTSMYLCASRATGAPSYNEQFFGPGTRLTVL.

The chain couples TRBV4-2 to TRBJ2-6; the match to TRBD1 covers 7 bases. V trimming: 4 bases; J trimming: 0 bases; junction bases outside the gene matches: 12. The CDR3 has 19 amino acids. Germline assignment: CDR1 LGHNA and CDR2 YNFKEQ. The CDR3 nucleotides read TGTGCCAGCAGCCTGATTTACAGGGGCGCGCCCTCTGGGGCCAACGTCCTGACTTTC. It translates to CASSLIYRGAPSGANVLTF.

This clone was seen just once. The chain recombines TRBV6-5 with TRBJ2-5, with 7 bases identical to TRBD2. This CDR3 comprises 13 residues. Germline V gene sequence: CDR1 MNHEY, CDR2 SVGAGI. V shed 6 bases and J 0 bases; nucleotides not matched to a gene: 1. In DNA, the CDR3 is TGTGCCAGCAGGGGGACTAACCAAGAGACCCAGTACTTC. Protein: CASRGTNQETQYF.

The chain recombines TRBV9 with TRBJ2-3; 8 bases are shared with TRBD2. Losses at the gene ends were 0 bases for V and 2 bases for J; bases not matched to a gene: 8. The V gene's germline CDR1 is SGDLS and CDR2 YYNGEE. The CDR3 length is 17 residues. The CDR3 protein is CASSVGAAGELTDTQYF. CDR3 nucleotide sequence: TGTGCCAGCAGCGTAGGTGCAGCGGGAGAGCTCACAGATACGCAGTATTTT.

The chain couples TRBV5-4 to TRBJ2-2; the match to TRBD1 covers 7 bases. The V gene's germline CDR1 is SGHNT and CDR2 YYREEE (reference sequence). CDR3 length: 14 amino acids. J was trimmed by 1 base and V by 6 bases; bases with no gene match: 3. The CDR3 region is CASKRGLNTGELFF. As DNA, the CDR3 is TGTGCCAGCAAGAGGGGGCTGAACACCGGGGAGCTGTTTTTT. Using reference TRBV5-4 and TRBJ2-2 for the parts outside the CDR3, the full variable domain is ETGVTQSPTHLIKTRGQQVTLRCSSQSGHNTVSWYQQALGQGPQFIFQYYREEENGRGNFPPRFSGLQFPNYSSELNVNALELDDSALYLCASKRGLNTGELFFGEGSRLTVL.